This T cell receptor (beta chain) derives from a study of OX40 agonist ivuxolimab in advanced cancers. As for the study in general: Every 2 weeks, ivuxolimab was infused into the patients intravenously at between 0.01 and 10 mg/kg.

V shed 5 bases, J shed 0 bases, and the junction held 7 bases outside the gene matches. The germline V gene encodes CDR1 SGHTA and CDR2 FQGNSA. The CDR3 consists of 16 residues. This clone turned up a few times. Sequenced by immunoSEQ multiplex PCR; TCRdb stores in-frame clones only, minus some. The table includes under 70,000 clones, approximately 81% detected once. The chain joins TRBV7-2 to TRBJ2-7; 10 bases align to TRBD2. This TCR was sampled from an adult with an advanced solid tumor such as melanoma, head and neck, liver or kidney cancer. Material: CD4+ or CD8+ T cells sorted from blood, obtained in a trial of the OX40 agonist ivuxolimab. The CDR3 region is CASSRRTSGSSYEQYF. In DNA, the CDR3 is TGTGCCAGCAGCCGGAGGACTAGCGGAAGCTCCTACGAGCAGTACTTC.